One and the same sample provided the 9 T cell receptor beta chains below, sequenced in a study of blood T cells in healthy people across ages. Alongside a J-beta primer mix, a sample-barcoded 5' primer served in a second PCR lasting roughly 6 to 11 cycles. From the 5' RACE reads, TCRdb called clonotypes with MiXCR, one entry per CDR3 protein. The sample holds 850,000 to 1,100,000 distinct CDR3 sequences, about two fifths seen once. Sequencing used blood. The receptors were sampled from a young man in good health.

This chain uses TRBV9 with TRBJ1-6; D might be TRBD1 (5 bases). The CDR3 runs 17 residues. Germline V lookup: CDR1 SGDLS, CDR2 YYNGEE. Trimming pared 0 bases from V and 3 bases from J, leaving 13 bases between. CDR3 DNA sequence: TGTGCCAGCAGCGTAGCACCGACAGTTAACTATAATTCACCCCTCCACTTT. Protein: CASSVAPTVNYNSPLHF.

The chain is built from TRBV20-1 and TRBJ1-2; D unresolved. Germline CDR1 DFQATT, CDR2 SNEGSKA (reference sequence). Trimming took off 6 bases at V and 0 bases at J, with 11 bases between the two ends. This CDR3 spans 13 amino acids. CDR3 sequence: CSAPPEANYGYTF. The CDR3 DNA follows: TGCAGTGCCCCCCCTGAGGCTAACTATGGCTACACCTTC.

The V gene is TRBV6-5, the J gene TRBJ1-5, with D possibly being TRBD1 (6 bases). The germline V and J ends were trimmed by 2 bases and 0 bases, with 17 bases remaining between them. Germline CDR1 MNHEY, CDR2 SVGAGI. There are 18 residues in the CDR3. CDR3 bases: TGTGCCAGCAGTTACCCCGACGCCGGACAGAATAGCAATCAGCCCCAGCATTTT. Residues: CASSYPDAGQNSNQPQHF.

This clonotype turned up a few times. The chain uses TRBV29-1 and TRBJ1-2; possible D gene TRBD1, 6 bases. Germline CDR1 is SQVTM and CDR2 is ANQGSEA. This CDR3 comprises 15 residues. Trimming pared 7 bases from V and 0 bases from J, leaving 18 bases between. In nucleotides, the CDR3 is TGCAGCGGGTGGGCCGAGGGGGAAGCTAACTATGGCTACACCTTC. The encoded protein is CSGWAEGEANYGYTF.

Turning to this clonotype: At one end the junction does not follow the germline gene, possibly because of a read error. CDR3 bases: TGCGCCGGCAGCCAAGAGCTTAGCGGGGGGGCGACTCACAATGAGCAGTTCTTC. This sequence encodes CAGSQELSGGATHNEQFF. This chain connects TRBV4-3 to TRBJ2-1; 11 nucleotides line up with TRBD2. Germline loops: CDR1 LGHNA, CDR2 YSLEER. This CDR3 has 18 amino acids.

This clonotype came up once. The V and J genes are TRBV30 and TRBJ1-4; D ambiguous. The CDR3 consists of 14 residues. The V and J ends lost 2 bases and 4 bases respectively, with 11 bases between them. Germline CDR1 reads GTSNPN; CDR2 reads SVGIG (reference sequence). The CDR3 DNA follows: TGTGCCTGGAGTCAGGCGGGGATTAATGAAAAACTGTTTTTT. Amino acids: CAWSQAGINEKLFF.

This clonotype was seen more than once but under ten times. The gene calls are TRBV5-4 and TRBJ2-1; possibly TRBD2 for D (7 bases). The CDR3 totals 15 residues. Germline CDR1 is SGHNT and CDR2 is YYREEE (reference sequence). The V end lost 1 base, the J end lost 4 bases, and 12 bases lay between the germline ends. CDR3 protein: CASSLYREGYNEQFF. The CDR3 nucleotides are TGTGCCAGCAGCTTGTACAGGGAGGGGTACAATGAGCAGTTCTTC. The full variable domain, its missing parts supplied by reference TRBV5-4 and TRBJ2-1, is ETGVTQSPTHLIKTRGQQVTLRCSSQSGHNTVSWYQQALGQGPQFIFQYYREEENGRGNFPPRFSGLQFPNYSSELNVNALELDDSALYLCASSLYREGYNEQFFGPGTRLTVL.

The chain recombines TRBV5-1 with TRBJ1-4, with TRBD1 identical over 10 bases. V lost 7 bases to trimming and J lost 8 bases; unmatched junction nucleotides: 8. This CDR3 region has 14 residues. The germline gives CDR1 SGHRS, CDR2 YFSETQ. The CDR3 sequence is CASALTGQGEKLFF. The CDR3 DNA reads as TGCGCCAGCGCCCTTACGGGACAGGGGGAAAAACTGTTTTTT.

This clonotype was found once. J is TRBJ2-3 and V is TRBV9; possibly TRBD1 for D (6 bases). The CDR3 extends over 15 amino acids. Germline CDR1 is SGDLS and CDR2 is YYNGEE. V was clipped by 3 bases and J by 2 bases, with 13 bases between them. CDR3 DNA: TGTGCCAGCAGCGCACCCAGGACAGTCACAGATACGCAGTATTTT. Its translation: CASSAPRTVTDTQYF.